The 9 T cell receptor beta chains listed next were all sequenced from one sample in a study of cytomegalovirus exposure and HLA in healthy donors. The PCR made use of 60 Vbeta and 13 Jbeta primers. The repertoire was sequenced with immunoSEQ multiplex PCR; TCRdb's copy has only in-frame clones and lacks some. The table lists approximately 70,000 clones, more than 70% of them singletons. Sequencing was done on a sample of PBMCs. These TCRs come from a woman in her forties in good health and CMV-seropositive.

The V call is TRBV4-2, the J call TRBJ2-5; 12 nucleotides agree with TRBD2. The J call may not be correct, given that the DNA end is closer to TRBJ2-7. Germline V gives CDR1 LGHNA, CDR2 YNFKEQ. The CDR3 covers 15 residues. CDR3 amino acids: CASSPHRTSGDEQYF. CDR3 nucleotide sequence: TGTGCCAGCAGCCCACACCGGACTAGCGGGGACGAGCAGTACTTC.

The chain combines TRBV7-8 with TRBJ1-1; D is uncertain. Germline CDR1 reads SGHVS; CDR2 reads FQNEAQ. Trimming took off 11 bases at V and 5 bases at J, with 15 bases between the two ends. The CDR3 covers 12 residues. CDR3 coding DNA: TGTGCCTCACTCGGGGTCGGAACTGAAGCTTTCTTT. This translates into CASLGVGTEAFF.

The chain is built from TRBV7-9 and TRBJ2-3; 8 bases line up with TRBD2. Trimming at V came to 4 bases and at J to 11 bases, leaving 8 bases not matched to a gene. In germline, CDR1 is SEHNR, CDR2 FQNEAQ (reference sequence). This CDR3 spans 13 amino acids. For the CDR3, the DNA is TGTGCCAGCAGCTCGCGGACTAGCTTGGTGCAGTATTTT. This sequence encodes CASSSRTSLVQYF.

This chain connects TRBV7-3 to TRBJ2-1; the match to TRBD2 covers 7 bases. V lost 5 bases to trimming and J lost 8 bases; unmatched junction nucleotides: 18. CDR1 is SGHTA, CDR2 FQGTGA, per germline. The CDR3 runs 17 residues. CDR3 sequence: CASSPKGASGAWDEQFF. CDR3 DNA: TGTGCCAGCAGCCCAAAAGGGGCGAGCGGGGCATGGGATGAGCAGTTCTTC. Full variable domain (rest looked up from reference TRBV7-3 and TRBJ2-1): GAGVSQTPSNKVTEKGKYVELRCDPISGHTALYWYRQSLGQGPEFLIYFQGTGAADDSGLPNDRFFAVRPEGSVSTLKIQRTERGDSAVYLCASSPKGASGAWDEQFFGPGTRLTVL.

This chain joins TRBV5-4 and TRBJ1-5; D might be TRBD1 (5 bases). Trimming took 4 bases from V and 0 from J, leaving 11 bases between them. The CDR3 length is 15 residues. The germline V gene has CDR1 SGHNT and CDR2 YYREEE (reference sequence). CDR3 DNA sequence: TGTGCCAGCAGCGCCGGGGGTTATAGCAATCAGCCCCAGCATTTT. Translating it yields CASSAGGYSNQPQHF.

This sequence joins TRBV7-7 and TRBJ2-5; 9 bases align to TRBD2. Germline V lookup: CDR1 SSHAT, CDR2 FNYEAQ (reference sequence). J gave up 1 base and V 5 bases, and 2 bases lay outside the gene matches. The CDR3 loop spans 14 amino acids. The CDR3 is CASSQGLAQETQYF. For the CDR3, the DNA is TGTGCCAGCAGCCAGGGACTAGCCCAAGAGACCCAGTACTTC.

The rearrangement uses TRBV18 and TRBJ2-3; weak D call: TRBD2 (6 bases). Trimming took off 0 bases at V and 2 bases at J, with 18 bases between the two ends. The germline gives CDR1 KGHSH, CDR2 LQKENI. The CDR3 extends over 18 amino acids. The CDR3 reads CASSPPKQPGVFTDTQYF. CDR3 DNA: TGTGCCAGCTCACCACCGAAACAGCCGGGGGTCTTCACAGATACGCAGTATTTT.

This clone was seen once. Other DNA sequences in the same sample also yield this CDR3. The rearrangement links TRBV5-6 to TRBJ2-7; maybe TRBD1 (6 bases). Per the germline V gene, CDR1 is SGHDT and CDR2 is YYEEEE. V lost 3 bases and J lost 0, with 7 bases in between. This CDR3 contains 13 residues. The CDR3 is CASSSQGSYEQYF. CDR3 DNA sequence: TGTGCCAGCAGCTCACAGGGCTCCTACGAGCAGTACTTC.

The chain joins TRBV5-8 to TRBJ2-1; D might be TRBD2 (6 bases). Per germline, CDR1 SGHTS and CDR2 YDEGEE. V lost 0 bases, J lost 8 bases, and 18 bases lay in between. CDR3 length: 16 amino acids. CDR3 sequence reads: CASSLEGLHGVDEQFF. CDR3 bases: TGTGCCAGCAGCTTGGAGGGACTCCACGGTGTGGATGAGCAGTTCTTC.